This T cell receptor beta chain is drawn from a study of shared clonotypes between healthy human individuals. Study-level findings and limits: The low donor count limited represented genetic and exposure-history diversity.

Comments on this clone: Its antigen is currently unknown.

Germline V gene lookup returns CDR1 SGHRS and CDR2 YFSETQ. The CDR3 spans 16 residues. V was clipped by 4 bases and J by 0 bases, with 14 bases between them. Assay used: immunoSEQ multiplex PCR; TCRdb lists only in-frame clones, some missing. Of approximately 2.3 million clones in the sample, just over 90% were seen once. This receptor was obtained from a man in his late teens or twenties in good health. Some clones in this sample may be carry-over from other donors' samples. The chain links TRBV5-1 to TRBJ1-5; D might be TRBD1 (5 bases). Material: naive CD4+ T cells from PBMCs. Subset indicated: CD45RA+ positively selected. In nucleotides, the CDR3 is TGCGCCAGCAGCCCCGCAGGGACGGGTAGCAATCAGCCCCAGCATTTT. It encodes CASSPAGTGSNQPQHF.